Presented here are 21 T cell receptor beta chains from one specimen sequenced in a study of identical twins (dated by TCRdb to about 2016). Libraries were made using 5' RACE. For sequencing, an Illumina HiSeq 2000 was employed. TCRdb applied fastp at Q25 and MiXCR to the public reads, then kept only in-frame beta chains. Under each unique CDR3 protein, matching rows form one entry showing the most common genes and DNA. The sample table holds approximately 630,000 distinct CDR3 sequences, of which under 8.5% were seen once. The ten largest account for roughly 1.6% of the sample. The data were also submitted as part of a second study, on yellow fever vaccine responses in identical twins.

Sequenced sample: PBMCs. All receptors come from a woman aged 18-29 years in good health.

This clonotype appeared a few times. V and J are TRBV11-2 and TRBJ1-5; the D is unclear. The V gene lost 4 bases and the J gene lost 0 bases, with 4 bases spanning the gap. Looked up from germline, CDR1 is SGHAT and CDR2 is FQNNGV. This CDR3 comprises 13 residues. The CDR3 nucleotides read TGTGCCAGCAGCTGGACTAGCAATCAGCCCCAGCATTTT. It specifies CASSWTSNQPQHF. Full variable domain (rest looked up from reference TRBV11-2 and TRBJ1-5): EAGVAQSPRYKIIEKRQSVAFWCNPISGHATLYWYQQILGQGPKLLIQFQNNGVVDDSQLPKDRFSAERLKGVDSTLKIQPAKLEDSAVYLCASSWTSNQPQHFGDGTRLSIL.

There are many counts of this clonotype. The genes are TRBV11-2 and TRBJ2-3; 12 bases are a match to TRBD2. CDR3 length: 21 residues. V shed 2 bases, J shed 2 bases, and the junction held 17 bases outside the gene matches. Germline V gene sequence: CDR1 SGHAT, CDR2 FQNNGV. CDR3 residues: CASSLYPQTSGRFKDTDTQYF. CDR3 nucleotides: TGTGCCAGCAGCTTATACCCCCAAACTAGCGGGAGGTTTAAGGACACAGATACGCAGTATTTT.

Only a few counts were recorded for this clonotype. CDR3 bases: TGTGCCAGCAGTGGGAGTACAGGCTACAATGAGCAGTTCTTC. Its translation: CASSGSTGYNEQFF. The chain is built from TRBV2 and TRBJ2-1, with TRBD1 as a possible D gene (5 bases). The CDR3 runs 14 residues. Germline CDR1 reads SNHLY; CDR2 reads FYNNEI. The V end lost 4 bases, the J end lost 3 bases, and 10 bases lay between the germline ends.

For the CDR3, the DNA is TGTGCCACCAGCAGAGACGGAGAGGAATACGAGCAGTACTTC. Protein: CATSRDGEEYEQYF. V is TRBV15 and J is TRBJ2-7; no clear D gene. Germline-derived CDR1 and CDR2 are LNHNV and YYDKDF (reference sequence). The V end was cut by 0 bases, the J end by 4 bases, with 10 bases between. The CDR3 extends over 14 amino acids.

In its sample, this clonotype was seen many times. J is TRBJ2-1 and V is TRBV6-2 or TRBV6-3; 11 nucleotides align to TRBD1. The CDR3 is made up of 15 amino acids. Per germline, CDR1 MNHEY and CDR2 SVGEGT. With 5 bases clipped from V and 3 bases from J, the junction kept 3 bases outside the gene matches. The CDR3 spells CASSSGTGGYNEQFF. CDR3 sequence (DNA): TGTGCCAGCAGTAGCGGGACAGGGGGCTACAATGAGCAGTTCTTC.

The rearrangement joins TRBV3-1 to TRBJ2-5; TRBD2 aligns across 7 bases. The V gene end was trimmed by 4 bases and the J gene end by 4 bases; junction bases not matched to a gene: 9. Germline lookup yields CDR1 LGHDT and CDR2 YNNKEL (reference sequence). This CDR3 has 15 residues. Written as DNA, the CDR3 is TGTGCCAGCAGCCGCCTTTCGAGCGGGATAGAGACCCAGTACTTC. It is translated as CASSRLSSGIETQYF.

This clonotype occurred a few times. J is TRBJ1-1 and V is TRBV24-1; D is undetermined. The V gene's germline CDR1 is KGHDR and CDR2 SFDVKD. Trimming shortened V by 0 bases and J by 7 bases, and 2 bases separated the two germline ends. The CDR3 sequence is 11 residues long. The CDR3 reads CATSDLIEAFF. The CDR3 DNA reads as TGTGCCACCAGTGATTTGATTGAAGCTTTCTTT.

The sample holds many counts of this clonotype. This chain connects TRBV7-9 to TRBJ2-3, with D maybe TRBD2 (6 bases). The germline CDR1 and CDR2 sequences are SEHNR and FQNEAQ (reference sequence). Trimming cost V 4 bases and J 7 bases, with 18 bases left between them. This CDR3 region has 15 residues. This chain's CDR3 is CASSSSAASAYTQYF. As DNA, the CDR3 is TGTGCCAGCAGCTCCTCGGCGGCTAGCGCGTATACGCAGTATTTT.

This clonotype was seen many times. One end of the junction does not line up with germline, which may come from a read error. The CDR3 reads CASALGGTTLF. CDR3 DNA sequence: TGTGCCAGCGCACTCGGAGGGACTACGCTCTTC. The rearrangement links TRBV25-1 to TRBJ2-1, with 7 bases fitting TRBD2. Per the germline V gene, CDR1 is MGHDK and CDR2 is SYGVNS. CDR3 length: 11 amino acids.

The sample holds a few counts of this clonotype. The genes are TRBV6-6 and TRBJ2-3, with D uncertain. The CDR3 totals 12 residues. Trimming took off 5 bases at V and 4 bases at J, with 7 bases between the two ends. Germline-derived CDR1 and CDR2 are MNHNY and SVGAGI (reference sequence). CDR3 sequence reads: CASSQLSDTQYF. For the CDR3, the DNA is TGTGCCAGCAGTCAGTTATCAGATACGCAGTATTTT.

The V and J genes are TRBV6-5 and TRBJ2-2; TRBD2 aligns across 8 bases. In germline, CDR1 is MNHEY, CDR2 SVGAGI. The CDR3 totals 17 residues. Germline trimming cut 2 bases from V and 6 bases from J; bases unmatched to any gene: 11. CDR3 region: CASSYPPPPGGAGELFF. In DNA form, the CDR3 reads TGTGCCAGCAGTTACCCGCCTCCTCCGGGGGGGGCCGGGGAGCTGTTTTTT.

The sample holds many counts of this clonotype. The rearrangement links TRBV12-3 or TRBV12-4 to TRBJ1-1, with no clear D. V was cut by 6 bases and J by 3 bases, with 11 bases left in between. This CDR3 is 13 amino acids long. The CDR3 region has the DNA TGTGCCAGCAGGATCGGTAGGGACACTGAAGCTTTCTTT. It codes for CASRIGRDTEAFF.

The table lists this clonotype with a few counts. The rearrangement uses TRBV28 and TRBJ2-1; possible D gene TRBD2, 7 bases. Germline lookup yields CDR1 MDHEN and CDR2 SYDVKM. This CDR3 spans 15 amino acids. Trimming took off 6 bases at V and 1 base at J, with 13 bases between the two ends. The CDR3 sequence is CASRARGGSYNEQFF. In nucleotides, the CDR3 is TGTGCCAGCAGGGCGAGGGGGGGGTCCTACAATGAGCAGTTCTTC.

This clonotype appeared a few times. J is TRBJ2-2 and V is TRBV7-3; D might be TRBD2 (6 bases). Germline assignment: CDR1 SGHTA and CDR2 FQGTGA. V was shortened by 5 bases and J by 6 bases, with 13 bases between the two germline ends. The CDR3 sequence is 14 residues long. The CDR3 region is CASSPGVKSGELFF. The CDR3 region has the DNA TGTGCCAGCAGCCCGGGAGTGAAGTCCGGGGAGCTGTTTTTT.

The V and J genes are TRBV11-2 and TRBJ2-5, with TRBD2 identical over 7 bases. This CDR3 comprises 14 residues. The trim removed 6 bases at V and 3 bases at J, leaving 7 bases unmatched. Germline V gene data show CDR1 as SGHAT and CDR2 as FQNNGV. The CDR3 reads CASRRAGKEETQYF. In nucleotides, the CDR3 is TGTGCCAGCAGGCGAGCGGGGAAGGAAGAGACCCAGTACTTC.

This clonotype has just a few counts. The chain links TRBV5-1 to TRBJ2-5; D possibly corresponds to TRBD2 (6 bases). Germline V gene data show CDR1 as SGHRS and CDR2 as YFSETQ. The CDR3 covers 16 residues. Trimming took off 4 bases at V and 7 bases at J, with 23 bases between the two ends. The DNA of the CDR3 is TGCGCCAGCAGCACGGAGGGCCCTACAGGTGGGGGGACCCAGTACTTC. Protein sequence: CASSTEGPTGGGTQYF.

This clonotype was seen more than once but under ten times. The V and J genes are TRBV4-1 and TRBJ1-1; no firm D call. The V gene's germline CDR1 is MGHRA and CDR2 YSYEKL. This CDR3 has 15 residues. V was pared by 0 bases and J by 2 bases, with 10 bases between. The chain's CDR3 is CASSQDMTANTEAFF. CDR3 nucleotides: TGCGCCAGCAGCCAAGATATGACTGCAAACACTGAAGCTTTCTTT.

CDR3 sequence: CATSDLWGAADTQYF. For the CDR3, the DNA is TGTGCCACCAGTGATTTGTGGGGTGCTGCAGATACGCAGTATTTT. The chain combines TRBV24-1 with TRBJ2-3; D call uncertain. CDR1 and CDR2 from the germline V gene are KGHDR and SFDVKD. The V end lost 0 bases, the J end lost 4 bases, and 10 bases lay between the germline ends. The CDR3 has 15 amino acids.

CDR3: CSASSRADTQYF. The CDR3 bases are TGCAGTGCTAGTTCACGCGCAGATACGCAGTATTTT. The V gene is TRBV20-1, the J gene TRBJ2-3; D not certain. The ends were cut back, 3 bases at V and 4 bases at J, with 8 bases in the middle. CDR1 and CDR2 from the germline V gene are DFQATT and SNEGSKA (reference sequence). The CDR3 spans 12 residues.

The J gene is TRBJ2-7, the V gene TRBV10-3; possible D gene TRBD2, 5 bases. CDR3 length: 14 amino acids. Looked up from germline, CDR1 is ENHRY and CDR2 is SYGVKD. The ends were cut back, 1 base at V and 7 bases at J, with 14 bases in the middle. This CDR3 is CAISEWTVQGEQYF. The CDR3, as DNA: TGTGCCATCAGTGAGTGGACTGTCCAAGGTGAGCAGTACTTC.

The chain joins TRBV29-1 to TRBJ2-7; TRBD2 matches at 8 bases. V gave up 4 bases and J gave up 9 bases; unmatched junction bases: 8. The CDR3 sequence is 12 residues long. Germline values: CDR1 SQVTM, CDR2 ANQGSEA. The DNA of the CDR3 is TGCAGCGTTGTGGGCCAGGCGGGGGGGCAGTACGTC. Amino acids: CSVVGQAGGQYV.